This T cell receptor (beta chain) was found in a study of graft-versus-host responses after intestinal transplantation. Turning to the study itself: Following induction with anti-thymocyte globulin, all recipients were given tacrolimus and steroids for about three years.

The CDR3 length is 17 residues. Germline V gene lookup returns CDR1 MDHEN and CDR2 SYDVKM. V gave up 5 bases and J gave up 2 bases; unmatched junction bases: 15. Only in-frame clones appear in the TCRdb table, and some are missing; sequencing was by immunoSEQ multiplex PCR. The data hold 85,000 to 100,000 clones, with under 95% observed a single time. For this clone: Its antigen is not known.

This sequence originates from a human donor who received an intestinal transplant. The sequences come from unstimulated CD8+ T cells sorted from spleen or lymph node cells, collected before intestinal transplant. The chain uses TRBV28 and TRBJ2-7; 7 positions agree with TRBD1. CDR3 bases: TGTGCCAGCAGTACCTATACGGGACAGCGACCGACCTACGAGCAGTACTTC. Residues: CASSTYTGQRPTYEQYF.